This note documents a single T cell receptor (beta chain) sequence. Its antigen is currently unknown. Isolated per sample were at least 6.5 million PBMCs. These data originate in a study of blood T cells in healthy people across ages. A J-beta primer mix and a sample-barcoded 5' primer were used in a second PCR of roughly 6 to 11 cycles. MiXCR, run by TCRdb on the 5' RACE reads, gives a single entry per CDR3 protein. The sample shows 650,000 to 900,000 distinct CDR3 sequences, under 80% of them seen only once. V was pared by 2 bases and J by 4 bases, with 17 bases between. The CDR3 runs 15 residues. Germline CDR1 is GTSNPN and CDR2 is SVGIG (reference sequence). Study-wide results and caveats: Because sorting was not performed, PBMCs prevented conclusive naive versus antigen-experienced comparison.

V is TRBV30 and J is TRBJ1-2; tentatively, D is TRBD1 (6 bases). Sequencing was performed on blood. The sequence came from a man aged 30 to 39 in good health. The DNA for the CDR3 is TGTGCCTGGAGTCGGGGGACATCCGGATTCTATGGCTACACCTTC. It encodes CAWSRGTSGFYGYTF.